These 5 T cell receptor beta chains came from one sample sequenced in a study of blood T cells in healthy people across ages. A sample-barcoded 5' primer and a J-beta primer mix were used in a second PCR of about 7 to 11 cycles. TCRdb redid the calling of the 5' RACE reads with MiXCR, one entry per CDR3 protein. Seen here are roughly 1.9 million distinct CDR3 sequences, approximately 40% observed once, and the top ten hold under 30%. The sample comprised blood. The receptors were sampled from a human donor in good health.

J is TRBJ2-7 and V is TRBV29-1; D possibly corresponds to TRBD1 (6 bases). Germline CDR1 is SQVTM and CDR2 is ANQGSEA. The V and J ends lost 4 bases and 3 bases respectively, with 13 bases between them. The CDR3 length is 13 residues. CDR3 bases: TGCAGCGTTGGCACAGGGATCGGCTACGAGCAGTACTTC. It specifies CSVGTGIGYEQYF.

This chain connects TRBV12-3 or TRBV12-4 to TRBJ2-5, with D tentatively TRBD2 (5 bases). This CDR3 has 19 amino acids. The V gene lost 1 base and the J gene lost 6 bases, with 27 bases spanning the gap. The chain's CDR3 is CASSLENDWVAGGRKTQYF. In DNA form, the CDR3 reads TGTGCCAGCAGTTTAGAAAATGATTGGGTAGCTGGAGGAAGAAAGACCCAGTACTTC.

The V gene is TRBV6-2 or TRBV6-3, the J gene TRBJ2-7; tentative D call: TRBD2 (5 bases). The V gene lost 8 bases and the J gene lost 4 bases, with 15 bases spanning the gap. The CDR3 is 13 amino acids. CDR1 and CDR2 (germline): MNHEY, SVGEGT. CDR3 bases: TGTGCCAGCGGCGAGGGCCTAATTTACGAGCAGTACTTC. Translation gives CASGEGLIYEQYF.

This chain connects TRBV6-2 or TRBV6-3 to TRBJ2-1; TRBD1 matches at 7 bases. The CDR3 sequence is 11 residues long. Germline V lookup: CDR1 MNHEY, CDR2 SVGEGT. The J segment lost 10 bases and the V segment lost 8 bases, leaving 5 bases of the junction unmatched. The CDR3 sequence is CASFRGREQFF. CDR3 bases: TGTGCCAGCTTTAGGGGGCGGGAGCAGTTCTTC.

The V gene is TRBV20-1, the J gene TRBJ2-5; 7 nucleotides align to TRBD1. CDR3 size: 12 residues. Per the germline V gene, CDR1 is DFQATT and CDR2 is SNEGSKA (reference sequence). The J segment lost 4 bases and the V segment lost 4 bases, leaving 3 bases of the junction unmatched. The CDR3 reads CSAMGQRETQYF. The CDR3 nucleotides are TGCAGTGCTATGGGACAGAGAGAGACCCAGTACTTC.